These 31 T cell receptor beta chains were all obtained from the same sample, sequenced in a study of blood T cell repertoires in COVID-19. Method: immunoSEQ multiplex PCR; TCRdb's copy keeps in-frame clones and lacks some. The table includes about 150,000 clones, approximately 78% detected once. The sequencing input was peripheral blood. The receptor set was obtained from a man older than 75 with acute or convalescent COVID-19.

V and J are TRBV6-1 and TRBJ1-4; the match to TRBD1 covers 7 bases. CDR3 length: 14 amino acids. The V and J ends lost 3 bases and 8 bases, in that order; junction bases with no gene match: 6. Germline V CDR1 and CDR2: MNHNS, SASEGT. CDR3 sequence (DNA): TGTGCCAGCAGTGACCCCAGGACAGGCGAAAAACTGTTTTTT. Protein sequence: CASSDPRTGEKLFF.

V gene TRBV18 combines with J gene TRBJ1-1, with no clear D. The CDR3 sequence is 13 residues long. CDR1 KGHSH and CDR2 LQKENI come from the germline V gene. Trimming pared 3 bases from V and 7 bases from J, leaving 12 bases between. As DNA, the CDR3 is TGTGCCAGCTCACCGAAAAACGGGTTTGAAGCTTTCTTT. Amino acid sequence: CASSPKNGFEAFF.

The rearrangement links TRBV2 to TRBJ1-1, with 8 positions matching TRBD1. Germline V gene data show CDR1 as SNHLY and CDR2 as FYNNEI. Losses at the gene ends were 7 bases for V and 4 bases for J; bases not matched to a gene: 11. The CDR3 covers 15 residues. The CDR3 DNA sequence: TGTGCCAGCAAGGAGCAGGGGGCGTTGAGCACTGAAGCTTTCTTT. Translation: CASKEQGALSTEAFF.

This chain connects TRBV6-6 to TRBJ1-4; D ambiguous. Germline V CDR1 and CDR2: MNHNY, SVGAGI (reference sequence). V gave up 2 bases and J gave up 3 bases, with 10 bases separating them. The CDR3 extends over 15 amino acids. CDR3 amino acids: CASSYGREANEKLFF. The CDR3 DNA sequence: TGTGCCAGCAGTTACGGCAGAGAGGCTAATGAAAAACTGTTTTTT.

This clone was seen just once. The chain carries TRBV11-2 and TRBJ1-4, with TRBD1 matching 7 bases. With 5 bases clipped from V and 7 bases from J, the junction kept 7 bases outside the gene matches. From germline, CDR1 is SGHAT and CDR2 FQNNGV. This CDR3 is 14 amino acids long. The CDR3 loop reads CASSRTRDSEKLFF. The CDR3 nucleotides are TGTGCCAGCAGCCGAACCCGGGACAGTGAAAAACTGTTTTTT.

The chain uses TRBV5-6 and TRBJ1-2, with D possibly being TRBD1 (6 bases). The V gene lost 4 bases and the J gene lost 7 bases, with 11 bases spanning the gap. The CDR3 length is 12 residues. In germline, CDR1 is SGHDT, CDR2 YYEEEE. In nucleotides, the CDR3 is TGTGCCAGCAGCCAAGGACAGTCTGGCTACACCTTC. Amino acids: CASSQGQSGYTF.

This rearrangement joins TRBV30 to TRBJ1-5; 8 bases map to TRBD1. The ends lost 3 bases at V and 6 bases at J; junction bases unmatched: 7. The length of the CDR3 is 14 residues. The germline V gene encodes CDR1 GTSNPN and CDR2 SVGIG (reference sequence). CDR3 sequence: CAWSSTGASQPQHF. The CDR3 bases are TGTGCCTGGAGCTCGACAGGGGCCAGTCAGCCCCAGCATTTT.

The chain has TRBV10-1 and TRBJ1-2, with a possible D match to TRBD1 (6 bases). V was pared by 6 bases and J by 2 bases, with 16 bases between. CDR3 length equals 15 residues. CDR1 and CDR2 from the germline V gene are WNHNN and SYGVQD (reference sequence). CDR3 sequence (DNA): TGCGCCAGCAGGGCTGAACAGGGCCCGAACTATGGCTACACCTTC. Protein sequence: CASRAEQGPNYGYTF.

This CDR3 reads CASSYQTGLAFF. DNA of the CDR3: TGTGCCAGCAGCTACCAAACAGGGCTAGCTTTCTTT. The chain links TRBV7-9 to TRBJ1-1, with D tentatively TRBD1 (6 bases). The V gene's germline CDR1 is SEHNR and CDR2 FQNEAQ (reference sequence). Trimming cost V 4 bases and J 10 bases, with 13 bases left between them. The CDR3 is 12 amino acids.

The V gene is TRBV19, the J gene TRBJ1-1; maybe TRBD1 (6 bases). Germline assignment: CDR1 LNHDA and CDR2 SQIVND (reference sequence). V was clipped by 9 bases and J by 5 bases, with 25 bases between them. This CDR3 has 16 amino acids. CDR3 in amino acids: CASSGQRSILRTEAFF. The CDR3 DNA reads TGTGCCAGCTCGGGACAACGATCCATTTTGAGGACTGAAGCTTTCTTT.

The chain employs TRBV3-1 (or the pseudogene TRBV3-2) and TRBJ1-4, with 10 bases that match TRBD1. V was clipped by 0 bases and J by 0 bases; unmatched bases: 7. This CDR3 contains 19 residues. The germline V gene encodes CDR1 LGHDT and CDR2 YNNKEL (reference sequence). The CDR3 protein is CASSQEVLGQGSTNEKLFF. As DNA, the CDR3 is TGTGCCAGCAGCCAAGAGGTATTGGGACAGGGGTCAACTAATGAAAAACTGTTTTTT.

This clone showed up just a few times. The V call is TRBV12-5, the J call TRBJ2-2; TRBD2 matches at 15 bases. Trimming took 1 base from V and 5 from J; bases not matched to a gene: 11. CDR3 length: 20 residues. Germline CDR1 reads LGHNT; CDR2 reads FRNRAP. This chain's CDR3 is CASGLAPGLAGGGGTGELFF. For the CDR3, the DNA is TGTGCTAGTGGTTTGGCCCCGGGACTAGCGGGGGGCGGAGGGACCGGGGAGCTGTTTTTT.

This chain uses TRBV7-6 with TRBJ1-6; D may be TRBD1 (5 bases). The CDR3 runs to 15 residues. Trimming took 1 base from V and 7 from J, leaving 11 bases between them. From germline, CDR1 is SGHVS and CDR2 FNYEAQ. The CDR3 nucleotides are TGTGCCAGCAGCTTAGTGGCAGGGTTAAATTCACCCCTCCACTTT. Translated: CASSLVAGLNSPLHF.

Only a few counts were recorded for this clone. The chain couples TRBV5-4 to TRBJ1-2, with 8 bases matching TRBD1. With 0 bases clipped from V and 5 bases from J, the junction kept 6 bases outside the gene matches. Germline lookup yields CDR1 SGHNT and CDR2 YYREEE (reference sequence). This CDR3 comprises 15 residues. CDR3 in amino acids: CASSLDPGGGYGYTF. CDR3 nucleotide sequence: TGTGCCAGCAGCTTGGATCCAGGGGGCGGATATGGCTACACCTTC.

V is TRBV6-2 or TRBV6-3 and J is TRBJ1-2; 9 bases are shared with TRBD1. Germline values: CDR1 MNHEY, CDR2 SVGEGT. This CDR3 is 14 amino acids long. The V segment lost 2 bases and the J segment 9 bases; nucleotides outside the gene matches: 7. CDR3 amino acids: CASSYLDRGISYTF. CDR3 bases: TGTGCCAGCAGTTACCTGGACAGGGGAATCAGCTACACCTTC.

On this clone: Within the sample, other DNA sequences also encode this same CDR3. The chain carries TRBV6-5 and TRBJ1-5; TRBD1 matches at 8 bases. The CDR3 spans 14 residues. Trimming took 6 bases from V and 4 from J; bases not matched to a gene: 5. The germline CDR1 and CDR2 sequences are MNHEY and SVGAGI. CDR3 sequence: CASRRTGRNQPQHF. The CDR3 DNA reads as TGTGCCAGCAGGCGGACAGGGAGAAATCAGCCCCAGCATTTT.

This clone was counted between two and nine times. V is TRBV19 and J is TRBJ1-2; 9 nucleotides match TRBD1. Germline loops: CDR1 LNHDA, CDR2 SQIVND (reference sequence). V gave up 3 bases and J gave up 8 bases; unmatched junction bases: 13. This CDR3 contains 16 residues. The CDR3 loop is CASSIMGQGDTGGYTF. In DNA form, the CDR3 reads TGTGCCAGTAGTATCATGGGACAGGGTGATACGGGAGGCTACACCTTC.

This chain connects TRBV6-5 to TRBJ2-1; 7 bases agree with TRBD2. V trimming: 5 bases; J trimming: 8 bases; junction bases outside the gene matches: 9. From germline, CDR1 is MNHEY and CDR2 SVGAGI. The CDR3 is made up of 14 amino acids. The DNA of the CDR3 is TGTGCCAGCAGTCAGCGGGACTCCCGTGATGAGCAGTTCTTC. Translated: CASSQRDSRDEQFF.

The gene calls are TRBV7-2 and TRBJ1-2; D gene unclear. The germline V and J ends were trimmed by 4 bases and 8 bases, with 20 bases remaining between them. The CDR3 is made up of 15 amino acids. Germline V gives CDR1 SGHTA, CDR2 FQGNSA. The CDR3 region has the DNA TGTGCCAGCAGCTCGCAGCCTACTGTGCCTAGGGGCTACACCTTC. Translating gives CASSSQPTVPRGYTF.

The rearrangement uses TRBV10-3 and TRBJ2-7; 8 bases are a match to TRBD1. Germline loops: CDR1 ENHRY, CDR2 SYGVKD. CDR3 size: 15 residues. With V trimmed by 2 bases and J by 3 bases, 6 bases remained unmatched. CDR3 DNA sequence: TGTGCCATCAGTGAGGGGGACAGGAGCGGCTACGAGCAGTACTTC. Protein product: CAISEGDRSGYEQYF.

Written as DNA, the CDR3 is TGTGCCAGCAGCTTAAGTCGCGGTGAAGCTTTCTTT. Its protein product is CASSLSRGEAFF. The chain recombines TRBV7-2 with TRBJ1-1; D gene uncertain. V lost 2 bases and J 7 bases, leaving 8 bases between the germline ends. CDR1 is SGHTA and CDR2 is FQGNSA in the germline V gene. The CDR3 covers 12 residues.

Only one count was recorded for this clone. This chain connects TRBV7-2 to TRBJ2-5; TRBD2 might be the D (7 bases). There are 14 residues in the CDR3. CDR1 is SGHTA and CDR2 is FQGNSA in the germline V gene. V gave up 1 base and J gave up 4 bases, with 10 bases separating them. The CDR3 region has the DNA TGTGCCAGCAGCTTAGAGGGGGGGGGAGAGACCCAGTACTTC. Translated, it gives CASSLEGGGETQYF.

The chain has TRBV7-2 and TRBJ1-6; TRBD1 is a possible D gene (6 bases). Per germline, CDR1 SGHTA and CDR2 FQGNSA. Trimming took 1 base from V and 2 from J, leaving 12 bases between them. The CDR3 length is 17 residues. CDR3 sequence (DNA): TGTGCCAGCAGCTTAGACAGGGTTGGTACCTATAATTCACCCCTCCACTTT. It encodes CASSLDRVGTYNSPLHF.

This clone was seen a handful of times. The chain employs TRBV18 and TRBJ2-7, with a tentative D call TRBD1 (6 bases). CDR1 is KGHSH and CDR2 is LQKENI in the germline V gene. This CDR3 comprises 16 residues. V lost 4 bases and J 3 bases, leaving 19 bases between the germline ends. The CDR3 DNA reads as TGTGCCAGCTCACGTATCCCGGGACAAAGGCACTACGAGCAGTACTTC. Translation gives CASSRIPGQRHYEQYF.

The J gene is TRBJ2-7, the V gene TRBV18; 9 nucleotides align to TRBD1. Trimming removed 4 bases from V and 4 bases from J; junction bases left unmatched: 5. This CDR3 region has 14 residues. Germline assignment: CDR1 KGHSH and CDR2 LQKENI. CDR3 in amino acids: CASSQGQGTYEQYV. CDR3 bases: TGTGCCAGCTCACAGGGACAGGGAACATACGAGCAGTACGTC.

The chain couples TRBV28 to TRBJ1-6, with TRBD1 identical over 11 bases. Trimming took 6 bases from V and 4 from J; bases not matched to a gene: 5. The CDR3 runs to 16 residues. Germline V gives CDR1 MDHEN, CDR2 SYDVKM. The CDR3, as DNA: TGTGCCAGCAGCACGCGGGACAGGGGGTATAATTCACCCCTCCACTTT. Its translation: CASSTRDRGYNSPLHF.

This clone was counted a few times. V is TRBV2 and J is TRBJ2-1, with D perhaps TRBD1 (8 bases). This CDR3 is 17 amino acids long. Germline CDR1 SNHLY, CDR2 FYNNEI. Trimming shortened V by 5 bases and J by 1 base, and 18 bases separated the two germline ends. In DNA, the CDR3 is TGTGCCAGCAGTTACCCTGACAGGGGAGGGTCCTACAATGAGCAGTTCTTC. Translation gives CASSYPDRGGSYNEQFF.

The chain is built from TRBV12-3 or TRBV12-4 and TRBJ1-1; 8 positions match TRBD1. V shed 5 bases and J 4 bases; nucleotides not matched to a gene: 3. The CDR3 loop spans 13 amino acids. The CDR3 spells CASSNQGATEAFF. CDR3 DNA: TGTGCCAGCAGTAACCAGGGGGCCACTGAAGCTTTCTTT.

This clone was recorded a few times. The chain couples TRBV12-3 or TRBV12-4 to TRBJ1-1; D unclear. Deletions cut 5 bases from V and 8 bases from J, with 9 bases between. The CDR3 contains 11 residues. The CDR3 here is CASSPSREAFF. The CDR3 DNA sequence: TGTGCCAGCAGTCCCTCGAGGGAAGCTTTCTTT.

The chain carries TRBV24-1 and TRBJ2-5, with D possibly being TRBD1 (6 bases). The V gene lost 3 bases and the J gene lost 1 base, with 17 bases spanning the gap. Per the germline V gene, CDR1 is KGHDR and CDR2 is SFDVKD. This CDR3 has 17 amino acids. Written as DNA, the CDR3 is TGTGCCACCAGTGATCCCCGGGACACCTACCCCCAAGAGACCCAGTACTTC. Translation: CATSDPRDTYPQETQYF.

V usage is TRBV6-5 and J usage is TRBJ2-1, with 10 nucleotides matching TRBD2. Trimming cost V 4 bases and J 6 bases; bases outside gene matches: 9. The germline gives CDR1 MNHEY, CDR2 SVGAGI. The CDR3 is 16 residues long. CDR3 coding DNA: TGTGCCAGCAGTTCGTTAGCGGGGGGCCCGACCAATGAGCAGTTCTTC. Amino acid sequence: CASSSLAGGPTNEQFF.